The rows below give T cell receptor beta chains drawn from one sample of a study of control samples from healthy donors and cancer patients. TCRdb's copy holds only in-frame clones and misses some; the assay was immunoSEQ multiplex PCR. The sample includes around 19,000 clones, under 90% of them seen just once. Sequenced input: PBMCs. These receptors came from a woman in her 70s with lung cancer. CDR3s include the opening cysteine and the closing phenylalanine or tryptophan. Each record gives: J gene, V gene, CDR3 protein.

J: TRBJ2-2; V: TRBV24-1; CDR3: CATSDPSTGTGGAEANTGELFF
J: TRBJ2-4; V: TRBV4-1; CDR3: CASSQEINPTKNIQYF
J: TRBJ2-5; V: TRBV6-6; CDR3: CASSQGLAGLSYQETQYF
J: TRBJ2-1; V: TRBV2; CDR3: CASSVSSGRKGEQFF
J: TRBJ1-4; V: TRBV4-1; CDR3: CASSQENTFYEKLFF
J: TRBJ2-1; V: TRBV5-1; CDR3: CASSLVRVGGNEQFF
J: TRBJ2-5; V: TRBV5-4; CDR3: CASSLGLSQETQYF
J: TRBJ2-1; V: TRBV2; CDR3: CASSVFSNEQFF
J: TRBJ1-4; V: TRBV4-2; CDR3: CASSPRGTNEKLFF
J: TRBJ2-7; V: TRBV9; CDR3: CASSVAPGPGNSYEQYF
J: TRBJ1-4; V: TRBV18; CDR3: CASSPVSEKLFF
J: TRBJ2-1; V: TRBV4-3; CDR3: CASSQFPGQGAEQFF
J: TRBJ1-1; V: TRBV5-1; CDR3: CASSLLGRGNTEAFF
J: TRBJ1-6; V: TRBV6-6; CDR3: CASYVGGSIENSPLHF